These 5 T cell receptor beta chains came from one sample sequenced in a study of blood T cell repertoires in COVID-19. Measured with immunoSEQ multiplex PCR; TCRdb has only the in-frame clones, and not every one. The data contain some 300,000 clones, roughly 90% of them seen just once; the ten biggest clones take up 3.5% to 4.5%. What was sequenced was PBMCs or T cells enriched from blood (not recorded which). Every receptor here comes from a young woman with acute COVID-19.

CDR3 in amino acids: CASSLTGHQPQHF. Written as DNA, the CDR3 is TGTGCCAGCAGCTTAACTGGGCATCAGCCCCAGCATTTT. The V gene is TRBV7-3, the J gene TRBJ1-5, with D uncertain. Germline-derived CDR1 and CDR2 are SGHTA and FQGTGA. The CDR3 spans 13 residues. The V gene lost 0 bases and the J gene lost 5 bases, with 5 bases spanning the gap.

V is TRBV25-1 and J is TRBJ2-7; D may be TRBD2 (6 bases). The CDR3 runs 15 residues. Deletions cut 3 bases from V and 2 bases from J, with 14 bases between. In germline, CDR1 is MGHDK, CDR2 SYGVNS. CDR3 bases: TGTGCCAGCAGTGAGGGCGGAGGGTACCCCTACGAGCAGTACTTC. Residues: CASSEGGGYPYEQYF.

The V gene is TRBV7-3, the J gene TRBJ1-3; 9 bases are shared with TRBD1. V lost 5 bases to trimming and J lost 0 bases; unmatched junction nucleotides: 8. The germline CDR1 and CDR2 sequences are SGHTA and FQGTGA. The CDR3 contains 17 residues. The chain's CDR3 is CASSLRTGATSGNTIYF. In DNA form, the CDR3 reads TGTGCCAGCAGCCTCCGGACAGGGGCTACCTCTGGAAACACCATATATTTT.

This clone was observed a single time. V is TRBV2 and J is TRBJ2-3, with a possible D match to TRBD2 (7 bases). Deletions cut 5 bases from V and 4 bases from J, with 25 bases between. CDR1 is SNHLY, CDR2 FYNNEI, per germline. The CDR3 has 18 residues. Here the CDR3 DNA reads TGTGCCAGCAGTCTCTCAAGTAGGGGCAGGGGAGGGGCAGATACGCAGTATTTT. Translated, it gives CASSLSSRGRGGADTQYF. The complete variable domain, with remaining parts taken from reference TRBV2 and TRBJ2-3, reads EPEVTQTPSHQVTQMGQEVILRCVPISNHLYFYWYRQILGQKVEFLVSFYNNEISEKSEIFDDQFSVERPDGSNFTLKIRSTKLEDSAMYFCASSLSSRGRGGADTQYFGPGTRLTVL.

The chain is built from TRBV27 and TRBJ2-5, with a weak D call TRBD1 (5 bases). Per germline, CDR1 MNHEY and CDR2 SMNVEV (reference sequence). This CDR3 contains 15 residues. V shed 2 bases and J shed 2 bases, with 12 bases lying between them. CDR3 coding DNA: TGTGCCAGCAGTTTAAGTGTAGGGGTACAAGAGACCCAGTACTTC. Its translation is CASSLSVGVQETQYF.